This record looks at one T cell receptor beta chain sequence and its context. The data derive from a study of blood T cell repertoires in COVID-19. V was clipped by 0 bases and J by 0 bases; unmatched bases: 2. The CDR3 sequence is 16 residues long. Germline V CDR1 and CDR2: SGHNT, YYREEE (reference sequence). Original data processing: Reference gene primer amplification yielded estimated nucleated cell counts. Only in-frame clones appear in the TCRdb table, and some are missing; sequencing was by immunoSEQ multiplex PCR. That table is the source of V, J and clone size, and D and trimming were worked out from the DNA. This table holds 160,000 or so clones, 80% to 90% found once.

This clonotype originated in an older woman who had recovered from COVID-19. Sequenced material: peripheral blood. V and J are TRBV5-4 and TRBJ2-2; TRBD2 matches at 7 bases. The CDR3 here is CASSLGLAANTGELFF. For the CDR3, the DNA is TGTGCCAGCAGCTTGGGTCTAGCGGCGAACACCGGGGAGCTGTTTTTT.